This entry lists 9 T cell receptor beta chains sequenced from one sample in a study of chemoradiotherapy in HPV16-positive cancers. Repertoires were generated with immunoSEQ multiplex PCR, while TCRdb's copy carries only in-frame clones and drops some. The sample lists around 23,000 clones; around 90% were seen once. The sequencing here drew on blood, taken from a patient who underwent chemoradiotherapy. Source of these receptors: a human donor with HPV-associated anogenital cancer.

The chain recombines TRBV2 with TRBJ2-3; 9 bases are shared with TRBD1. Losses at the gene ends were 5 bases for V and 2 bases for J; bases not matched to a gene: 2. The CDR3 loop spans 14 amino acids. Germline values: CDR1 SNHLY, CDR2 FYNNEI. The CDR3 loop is CASSRDRATDTQYF. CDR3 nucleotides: TGTGCCAGCAGTAGGGACAGGGCCACAGATACGCAGTATTTT. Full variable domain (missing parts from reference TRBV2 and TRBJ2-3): EPEVTQTPSHQVTQMGQEVILRCVPISNHLYFYWYRQILGQKVEFLVSFYNNEISEKSEIFDDQFSVERPDGSNFTLKIRSTKLEDSAMYFCASSRDRATDTQYFGPGTRLTVL.

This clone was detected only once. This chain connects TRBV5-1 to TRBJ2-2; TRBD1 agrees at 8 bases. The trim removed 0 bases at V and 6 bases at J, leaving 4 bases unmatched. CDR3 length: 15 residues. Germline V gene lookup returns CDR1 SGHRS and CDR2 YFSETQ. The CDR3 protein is CASSLATGAAGELFF. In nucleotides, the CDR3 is TGCGCCAGCAGCTTGGCGACAGGGGCGGCCGGGGAGCTGTTTTTT.

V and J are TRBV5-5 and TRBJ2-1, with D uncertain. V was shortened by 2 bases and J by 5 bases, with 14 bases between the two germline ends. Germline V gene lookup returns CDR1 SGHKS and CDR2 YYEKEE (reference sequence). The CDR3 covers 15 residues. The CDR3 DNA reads TGTGCCAGCAGCTTTAGCCCGGGTAGGGACAATGAGCAGTTCTTC. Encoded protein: CASSFSPGRDNEQFF.

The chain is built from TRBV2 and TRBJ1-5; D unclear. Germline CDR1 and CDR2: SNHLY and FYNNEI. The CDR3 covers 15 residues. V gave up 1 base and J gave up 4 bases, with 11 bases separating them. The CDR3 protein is CASSEERLLNQPQHF. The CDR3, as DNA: TGTGCCAGCAGTGAAGAACGCCTTCTTAATCAGCCCCAGCATTTT.

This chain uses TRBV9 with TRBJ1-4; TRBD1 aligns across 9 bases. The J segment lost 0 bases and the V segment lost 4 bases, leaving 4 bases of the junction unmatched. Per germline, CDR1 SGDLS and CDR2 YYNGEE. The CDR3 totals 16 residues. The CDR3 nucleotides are TGTGCCAGCAGCCCTCGGGACAGGGCAACTAATGAAAAACTGTTTTTT. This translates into CASSPRDRATNEKLFF.

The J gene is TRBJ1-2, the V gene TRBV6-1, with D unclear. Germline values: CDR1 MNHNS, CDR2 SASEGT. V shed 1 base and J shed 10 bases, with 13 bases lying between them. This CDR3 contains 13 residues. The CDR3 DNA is TGTGCCAGCAGTGAAGGATCAGCGGGGAACTACACCTTC. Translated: CASSEGSAGNYTF.

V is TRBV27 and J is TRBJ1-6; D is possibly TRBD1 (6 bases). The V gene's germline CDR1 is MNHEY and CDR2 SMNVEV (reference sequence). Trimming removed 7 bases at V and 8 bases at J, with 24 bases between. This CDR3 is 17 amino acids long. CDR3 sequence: CASTVWEQGRPDSPLHF. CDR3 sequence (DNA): TGTGCCAGCACCGTTTGGGAGCAGGGGCGGCCTGATTCACCCCTCCACTTT.

The CDR3 protein is CASSLGRGTGRSTDTQYF. The CDR3, as DNA: TGTGCCAGCAGCTTAGGACGGGGAACAGGGAGAAGCACAGATACGCAGTATTTT. The V call is TRBV7-9, the J call TRBJ2-3, with a weak D call TRBD1 (6 bases). The CDR3 totals 18 residues. The germline V and J ends were trimmed by 1 base and 0 bases, with 17 bases remaining between them. CDR1 is SEHNR and CDR2 is FQNEAQ in the germline V gene (reference sequence).

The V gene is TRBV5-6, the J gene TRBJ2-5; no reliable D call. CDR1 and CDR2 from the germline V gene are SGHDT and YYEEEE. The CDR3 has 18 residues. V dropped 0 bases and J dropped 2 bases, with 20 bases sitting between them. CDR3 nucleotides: TGTGCCAGCAGCTTGGAAGTAACACTTCACCCCGTACAAGAGACCCAGTACTTC. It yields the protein CASSLEVTLHPVQETQYF.